These 22 T cell receptor beta chains originate from one sample sequenced in a study of blood T cells in healthy people across ages. Sample-barcoded 5' priming and a J-beta primer mix drove a second PCR of roughly 6 to 12 cycles. TCRdb re-called the 5' RACE reads with MiXCR, one entry per CDR3 protein. Here the sample spans around 900,000 distinct CDR3 sequences, under 35% being singletons. The material sequenced was blood. These receptors were collected from a woman older than 75 in good health.

The chain recombines TRBV12-3 or TRBV12-4 with TRBJ2-1; 12 bases align to TRBD2. The CDR3 has 15 amino acids. Unmatched junction bases numbered 3, after V lost 2 bases and J lost 7 bases. CDR3 residues: CASSLHLAGGNEQFF. DNA for the CDR3: TGTGCCAGCAGTTTACACCTAGCGGGAGGGAATGAGCAGTTCTTC.

To note about this clonotype: One base away lies a much larger clone, so this may be a sequencing read error. J is TRBJ2-1 and V is TRBV3-1, with no clear D. The J call may be in error: the DNA end matches TRBJ2-7 better. Germline values: CDR1 LGHDT, CDR2 YNNKEL (reference sequence). The CDR3 totals 13 residues. This CDR3 is CASSPQRYNEQYF. In DNA form, the CDR3 reads TGTGCCAGCAGCCCCCAGCGCTACAATGAGCAGTACTTC.

This clonotype appeared a few times. The rearrangement joins TRBV4-1 to TRBJ1-5; a weak D match, TRBD1 (6 bases). Germline V CDR1 and CDR2: MGHRA, YSYEKL. Trimming cost V 0 bases and J 1 base, with 13 bases left between them. The CDR3 is 17 residues long. The DNA for the CDR3 is TGCGCCAGCAGCCAAGAGTGGGCAGGGGCGAGCAATCAGCCCCAGCATTTT. Residues: CASSQEWAGASNQPQHF.

The chain joins TRBV18 to TRBJ2-7; D perhaps matches TRBD2 (5 bases). The CDR3 consists of 15 residues. Germline lookup yields CDR1 KGHSH and CDR2 LQKENI. The V end was cut by 2 bases, the J end by 5 bases, with 16 bases between. Here the CDR3 reads CASSPGIKEGHEQYF. The CDR3 nucleotides read TGTGCCAGCTCACCAGGGATTAAAGAGGGCCACGAGCAGTACTTC.

Worth noting for this clonotype: At one of its ends the junction is not consistent with the germline gene, which may arise from a read error. The chain joins TRBV3-1 to TRBJ2-5; 11 bases agree with TRBD2. The CDR3 loop spans 14 amino acids. Germline-derived CDR1 and CDR2 are LGHDT and YNNKEL (reference sequence). The chain's CDR3 is CANSLRTSGETQYF. The CDR3 coding sequence is TGTGCCAACAGCCTCCGGACTAGCGGGGAGACCCAGTACTTC.

This clonotype was counted a few times. A much larger clone differs by one base, so this may be a read error. The CDR3 sequence is CVSSFGTVLNEQFF. The CDR3 DNA reads as TGTGTCAGCAGCTTTGGTACAGTTCTTAATGAGCAGTTCTTC. The V call is TRBV7-2, the J call TRBJ2-1; no clear D gene. The germline V gene encodes CDR1 SGHTA and CDR2 FQGNSA. The CDR3 has 14 amino acids. The full variable domain, rest sourced from reference TRBV7-2 and TRBJ2-1, is GAGVSQSPSNKVTEKGKDVELRCDPISGHTALYWYRQSLGQGLEFLIYFQGNSAPDKSGLPSDRFSAERTGGSVSTLTIQRTQQEDSAVYLCVSSFGTVLNEQFFGPGTRLTVL.

This clonotype was picked up many times. The chain links TRBV3-1 to TRBJ1-2, with D unresolved. V gave up 0 bases and J gave up 0 bases, with 8 bases separating them. The V gene's germline CDR1 is LGHDT and CDR2 YNNKEL (reference sequence). The CDR3 sequence is 15 residues long. CDR3 in amino acids: CASSQDNPANYGYTF. CDR3 nucleotide sequence: TGTGCCAGCAGCCAAGATAATCCAGCTAACTATGGCTACACCTTC.

This clonotype turned up a few times. This chain joins TRBV5-6 and TRBJ2-7, with D tentatively TRBD2 (7 bases). Germline V gene lookup returns CDR1 SGHDT and CDR2 YYEEEE. This CDR3 has 14 residues. V was trimmed by 2 bases and J by 4 bases, leaving 13 bases between them. CDR3 nucleotide sequence: TGTGCCAGCAGCTTACAGGGAGGGGGATACGAGCAGTACTTC. This gives the protein CASSLQGGGYEQYF.

In its sample, this clonotype was seen many times. The chain links TRBV6-1 to TRBJ2-1; D gene ambiguous. The germline V gene has CDR1 MNHNS and CDR2 SASEGT. The CDR3 has 13 residues. With 2 bases removed from V and 7 bases from J, the gap between germline ends came to 9 bases. The CDR3 protein is CASSEQVQNEQFF. The DNA for the CDR3 is TGTGCCAGCAGTGAACAGGTACAAAATGAGCAGTTCTTC.

This clonotype has at least ten counts. V and J are TRBV7-9 and TRBJ1-5, with no clear D. CDR3 length: 13 residues. Germline CDR1 is SEHNR and CDR2 is FQNEAQ (reference sequence). Trimming shortened V by 5 bases and J by 6 bases, and 11 bases separated the two germline ends. The CDR3 here is CASSHGSFQPQHF. CDR3 bases: TGTGCCAGCAGCCATGGGAGCTTTCAGCCCCAGCATTTT. The full variable domain, its missing parts supplied by reference TRBV7-9 and TRBJ1-5, is DTGVSQNPRHKITKRGQNVTFRCDPISEHNRLYWYRQTLGQGPEFLTYFQNEAQLEKSRLLSDRFSAERPKGSFSTLEIQRTEQGDSAMYLCASSHGSFQPQHFGDGTRLSIL.

This clonotype was observed a few times. A read error may explain this, as a much larger clone is one base away. The chain is built from TRBV11-2 and TRBJ2-1, with D perhaps TRBD1 (5 bases). In germline, CDR1 is SGHAT, CDR2 FQNNGV. This CDR3 comprises 15 residues. V lost 4 bases, J lost 7 bases, and 17 bases lay in between. CDR3 bases: TGTGCCAGCAGCTCAACCAGGGCAGAAAGGAATGAGCAGTTCTTC. Translated, it gives CASSSTRAERNEQFF.

This clonotype showed up many times. V is TRBV4-1 and J is TRBJ1-2; tentative D call: TRBD1 (6 bases). The CDR3 covers 15 residues. V was shortened by 1 base and J by 8 bases, with 17 bases between the two germline ends. Germline assignment: CDR1 MGHRA and CDR2 YSYEKL. CDR3 loop: CASSQAVRGAGGYTF. CDR3 nucleotide sequence: TGCGCCAGCAGCCAAGCTGTTAGGGGGGCTGGCGGCTACACCTTC.

This clonotype occurred a few times. The J gene is TRBJ1-6, the V gene TRBV6-2 or TRBV6-3; 8 positions match TRBD1. Germline trimming cut 7 bases from V and 0 bases from J; bases unmatched to any gene: 5. The CDR3 spans 16 residues. The germline V gene has CDR1 MNHEY and CDR2 SVGEGT. This chain's CDR3 is CASNRTGSSYNSPLHF. The CDR3 bases are TGTGCCAGCAATCGGACAGGGAGCTCCTATAATTCACCCCTCCACTTT.

CDR3: CASSLTSGGAKRAEQFF. CDR3 nucleotides: TGTGCCAGCAGCTTAACGAGCGGGGGGGCAAAACGGGCTGAGCAGTTCTTC. The chain joins TRBV7-9 to TRBJ2-1; the match to TRBD2 covers 10 bases. Losses at the gene ends were 2 bases for V and 9 bases for J; bases not matched to a gene: 13. CDR3 size: 17 residues. Germline CDR1 and CDR2: SEHNR and FQNEAQ (reference sequence). The variable domain in full, with the rest retrieved from reference TRBV7-9 and TRBJ2-1, is DTGVSQNPRHKITKRGQNVTFRCDPISEHNRLYWYRQTLGQGPEFLTYFQNEAQLEKSRLLSDRFSAERPKGSFSTLEIQRTEQGDSAMYLCASSLTSGGAKRAEQFFGPGTRLTVL.

There are a few counts of this clonotype. A much larger clone differs by one base, so this may be a read error. The chain has TRBV24-1 and TRBJ2-5, with 9 bases identical to TRBD1. Germline values: CDR1 KGHDR, CDR2 SFDVKD. This CDR3 contains 15 residues. With V trimmed by 7 bases and J by 5 bases, 10 bases remained unmatched. CDR3 sequence: CATSEDRGNGETQYF. Here the CDR3 DNA reads TGTGCCACCAGCGAGGACAGGGGAAACGGTGAGACCCAGTACTTC.

To note about this clonotype: A much larger clone lies a single base off, so this may be a read error. The chain combines TRBV5-5 with TRBJ1-1, with 7 bases lining up with TRBD1. CDR1 is SGHKS, CDR2 YYEKEE, per germline (reference sequence). The CDR3 extends over 15 amino acids. In nucleotides, the CDR3 is TGTGGCAGCAGCTTGGGCAGGGGGTGGAACACTGAAGCTTTCTTT. The encoded protein is CGSSLGRGWNTEAFF.

DNA for the CDR3: TGTGCCAGCAGCTTTGAAAGGAACACTGAAGCTTTCTTT. Translation gives CASSFERNTEAFF. This rearrangement joins TRBV5-4 to TRBJ1-1, with no clear D. CDR1 is SGHNT and CDR2 is YYREEE in the germline V gene (reference sequence). V shed 2 bases and J shed 1 base, with 6 bases lying between them. The CDR3 is 13 amino acids.

This clonotype appeared many times. This chain uses TRBV5-1 with TRBJ2-4, with D maybe TRBD2 (6 bases). Looked up from germline, CDR1 is SGHRS and CDR2 is YFSETQ. Trimming shortened V by 4 bases and J by 7 bases, and 15 bases separated the two germline ends. This CDR3 is built from 14 residues. For the CDR3, the DNA is TGCGCCAGCAGCCTATCCGGGACTCCTAACATTCAGTACTTC. This encodes CASSLSGTPNIQYF.

This clonotype showed up many times. V and J are TRBV12-3 or TRBV12-4 and TRBJ1-2, with 7 bases identical to TRBD1. V was pared by 6 bases and J by 4 bases, with 5 bases of the junction left unmatched. CDR3 length: 13 residues. The CDR3 DNA reads TGTGCCAGCAGCGGACAGGCCACCTATGGCTACACCTTC. Protein: CASSGQATYGYTF.

This clonotype was picked up many times. V is TRBV5-1 and J is TRBJ2-7; D unresolved. Trimming took 1 base from V and 0 from J, leaving 8 bases between them. Germline V gives CDR1 SGHRS, CDR2 YFSETQ. CDR3 size: 14 residues. CDR3 sequence (DNA): TGCGCCAGCAGCTTGACCTATTCCTCCTACGAGCAGTACTTC. It specifies CASSLTYSSYEQYF.

The chain links TRBV10-1 to TRBJ2-3, with TRBD2 matching 8 bases. Germline-derived CDR1 and CDR2 are WNHNN and SYGVQD (reference sequence). CDR3 length: 14 amino acids. Trimming cost V 3 bases and J 4 bases; bases outside gene matches: 3. The CDR3 DNA reads as TGCGCCAGCAGTGACCGGGGGGGCGCAGATACGCAGTATTTT. This translates into CASSDRGGADTQYF.

This clonotype was found many times. The chain has TRBV20-1 and TRBJ2-5; D might be TRBD1 (5 bases). Trimming stripped 0 bases from V and 5 bases from J, with 19 bases between. The length of the CDR3 is 16 residues. The germline gives CDR1 DFQATT, CDR2 SNEGSKA (reference sequence). CDR3 sequence reads: CSARDPAGYVQETQYF. In nucleotides, the CDR3 is TGCAGTGCTAGAGATCCAGCAGGGTACGTTCAGGAGACCCAGTACTTC.